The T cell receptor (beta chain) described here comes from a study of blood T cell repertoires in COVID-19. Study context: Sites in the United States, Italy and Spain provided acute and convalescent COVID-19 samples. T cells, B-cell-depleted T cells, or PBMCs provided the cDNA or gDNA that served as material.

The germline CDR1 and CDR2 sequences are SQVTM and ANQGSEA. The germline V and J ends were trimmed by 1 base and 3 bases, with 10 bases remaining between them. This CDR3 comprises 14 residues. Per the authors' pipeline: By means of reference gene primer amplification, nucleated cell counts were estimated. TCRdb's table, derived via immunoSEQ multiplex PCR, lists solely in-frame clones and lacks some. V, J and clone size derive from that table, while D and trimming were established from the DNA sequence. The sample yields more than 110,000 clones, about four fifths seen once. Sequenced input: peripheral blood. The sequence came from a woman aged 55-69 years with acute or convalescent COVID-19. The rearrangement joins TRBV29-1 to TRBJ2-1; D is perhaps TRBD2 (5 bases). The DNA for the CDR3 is TGCAGCGTTGAAGGGCGGGTGATCTACAATGAGCAGTTCTTC. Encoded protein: CSVEGRVIYNEQFF.